One and the same sample provided the 6 T cell receptor beta chains below, sequenced in a study of regulatory T cells in long-lasting Graves disease. Assembly of TCR beta libraries relied on iRepertoire HTBI primers together with Arm-PCR of CDR3 regions. TCRdb ran MiXCR on the multiplex PCR reads and lists one entry per CDR3 protein. The table shows hundreds of thousands of distinct CDR3 sequences, with roughly 15% occurring only once. Time point reported: newly diagnosed GD, antithyroid drugs for less than 3 months. Researchers made the TCR library from RNA that was extracted from PBMCs. The data also belong to a second study, concerning T cells in Graves' hyperthyroidism and ophthalmopathy.

This specimen was peripheral blood mononuclear cells (PBMCs), taken at new diagnosis, from a patient treated with antithyroid drugs. The receptor set was obtained from a woman aged 25 to 39 with Graves disease.

This clonotype was found many times. The V and J genes are TRBV2 and TRBJ1-1, with 7 bases identical to TRBD1. Germline CDR1 SNHLY, CDR2 FYNNEI. The CDR3 runs to 18 residues. With 9 bases clipped from V and 1 base from J, the junction kept 20 bases outside the gene matches. The CDR3 here is CARLISASGQAWNTEAFF. The CDR3 coding sequence is TGTGCCAGGCTAATATCAGCGAGTGGACAGGCCTGGAACACTGAAGCTTTCTTT.

This clonotype was counted many times. The gene calls are TRBV7-3 and TRBJ2-5; TRBD1 aligns across 12 bases. The trim removed 5 bases at V and 4 bases at J, leaving 14 bases unmatched. CDR1 and CDR2 from the germline V gene are SGHTA and FQGTGA. There are 18 residues in the CDR3. The CDR3 is CASSPHAGQGAGRETQYF. CDR3 in DNA: TGTGCCAGCAGCCCCCACGCGGGACAGGGGGCAGGTCGAGAGACCCAGTACTTC.

This sequence joins TRBV5-1 and TRBJ2-2; no firm D call. V dropped 1 base and J dropped 4 bases, with 8 bases sitting between them. The CDR3 is 14 residues long. Per the germline V gene, CDR1 is SGHRS and CDR2 is YFSETQ. The CDR3 DNA reads as TGCGCCAGCAGCTTGAACAGTTTCACCGGGGAGCTGTTTTTT. This encodes CASSLNSFTGELFF.

This clonotype was found a few times. The rearrangement joins TRBV30 to TRBJ2-3; 12 positions agree with TRBD2. This CDR3 is 13 amino acids long. Germline lookup yields CDR1 GTSNPN and CDR2 SVGIG (reference sequence). CDR3 coding DNA: TGTACTTCGACTAGCGGGAGCTCAGATACGCAGTATTTT. This encodes CTSTSGSSDTQYF.

This clonotype has at least ten counts. The J gene is TRBJ2-7, the V gene TRBV7-3, with no clear D. The CDR3 consists of 12 residues. The V end lost 6 bases, the J end lost 7 bases, and 13 bases lay between the germline ends. Germline CDR1 reads SGHTA; CDR2 reads FQGTGA. The CDR3 bases are TGTGCCAGCAGTCCCGCCCGGCGGGAGCAGTACTTC. Translating it yields CASSPARREQYF.

In its sample, this clonotype was seen many times. The chain is built from TRBV7-2 and TRBJ2-7; D might be TRBD2 (6 bases). CDR1 and CDR2 from the germline V gene are SGHTA and FQGNSA. This CDR3 has 15 residues. The V and J ends lost 4 bases and 0 bases respectively, with 13 bases between them. Written as DNA, the CDR3 is TGTGCCAGCAGCTCTTTTGTCGGGAGCTCCTACGAGCAGTACTTC. Translation: CASSSFVGSSYEQYF.